This TCR beta chain derives from a study of CD8 T cells in Susac syndrome. As regards this clonotype: Antigen: not known.

Whole-study results and caveats: CD4+ T cell repertoires in Susac syndrome exhibited no evidence of clonal expansion.

The authors carried out high-throughput sequencing of TCR beta. They applied it to CD8+ and CD4+ T cells obtained from blood. The CDR3 loop spans 13 amino acids. Trimming removed 7 bases from V and 6 bases from J; junction bases left unmatched: 11. CDR1 and CDR2 (germline): SQVTM, ANQGSEA. After extraction with the RNeasy kit, 0.5 to 1 ug of the RNA was reverse transcribed using random hexamers. With immunoSEQ multiplex PCR, TCR beta CDR3 was amplified across 54 Vbeta and 13 Jbeta. TCRdb ran MiXCR on the immunoSEQ multiplex PCR reads and lists one entry per CDR3 protein. In the table there are approximately 210,000 distinct CDR3 sequences, roughly 93% of which are singletons.

The sample consisted of CD4+ T cells from PBMCs. The receptor was derived from a human donor with Susac syndrome. J is TRBJ2-7 and V is TRBV29-1, with TRBD1 matching 8 bases. CDR3 bases: TGCAGCGCCTCAGGGGGCCAGGGGGGCGAGCAGTACTTC. Protein product: CSASGGQGGEQYF.